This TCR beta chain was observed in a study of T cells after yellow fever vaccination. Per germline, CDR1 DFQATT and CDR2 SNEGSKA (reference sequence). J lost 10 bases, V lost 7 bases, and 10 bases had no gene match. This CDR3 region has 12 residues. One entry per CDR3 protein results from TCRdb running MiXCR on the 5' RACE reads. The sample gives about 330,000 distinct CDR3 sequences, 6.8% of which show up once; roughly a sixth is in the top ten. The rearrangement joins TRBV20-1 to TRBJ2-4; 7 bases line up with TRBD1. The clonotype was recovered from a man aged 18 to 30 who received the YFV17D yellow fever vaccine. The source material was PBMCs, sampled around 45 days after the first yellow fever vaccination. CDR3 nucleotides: TGCAGTGGGACGGGACAGCCCGAAATTCAGTACTTC. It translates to CSGTGQPEIQYF.